Listed here are 24 T cell receptor beta chains from one sample, sequenced in a study of blood T cell repertoires in COVID-19. TCRdb's copy holds only in-frame clones and misses some; the assay was immunoSEQ multiplex PCR. Of tens of thousands of clones in the sample, approximately 89% were seen once. Input material: peripheral blood. The receptors derive from a man aged 50-60 years with acute or convalescent COVID-19.

The chain links TRBV3-1 (or the pseudogene TRBV3-2) to TRBJ1-6, with D unclear. V lost 4 bases and J lost 7, with 11 bases in between. Germline CDR1 and CDR2: LGHDT and YNNKEL (reference sequence). CDR3 length: 14 amino acids. The CDR3, as DNA: TGTGCCAGCAGCCGCGGGCAGGTCAATTCACCCCTCCACTTT. Protein product: CASSRGQVNSPLHF.

The gene calls are TRBV12-3 or TRBV12-4 and TRBJ1-5, with TRBD1 matching 7 bases. This CDR3 is 13 amino acids long. V shed 10 bases, J shed 3 bases, and the junction held 6 bases outside the gene matches. Here the CDR3 DNA reads TGTGCCACCAGACAGGGAACCAATCAGCCCCAGCATTTT. Its translation is CATRQGTNQPQHF.

Details on this clone: Mismatch with germline at one junction end may stem from a read error. The chain couples TRBV7-6 to TRBJ2-7; 8 bases are shared with TRBD1. Germline CDR1 reads SGHVS; CDR2 reads FNYEAQ. This CDR3 contains 16 residues. CDR3 DNA sequence: TGTGCCAGCAGTTTAGAGGCACAGGGGGTCAACCACGAGCAGTACTTC. Translated: CASSLEAQGVNHEQYF.

The chain couples TRBV29-1 to TRBJ2-1, with 8 nucleotides matching TRBD1. The CDR3 is 12 amino acids. J was trimmed by 7 bases and V by 7 bases; bases with no gene match: 6. Germline loops: CDR1 SQVTM, CDR2 ANQGSEA. CDR3 loop: CSGQTGANEQFF. CDR3 DNA sequence: TGCAGCGGTCAGACAGGGGCGAATGAGCAGTTCTTC.

The genes are TRBV28 and TRBJ1-5; D is possibly TRBD1 (5 bases). Germline lookup yields CDR1 MDHEN and CDR2 SYDVKM. The CDR3 covers 12 residues. V was shortened by 8 bases and J by 6 bases, with 11 bases between the two germline ends. CDR3 protein: CASEQVFQPQHF. The DNA for the CDR3 is TGTGCCAGCGAACAGGTCTTTCAGCCCCAGCATTTT.

The chain is built from TRBV5-4 and TRBJ2-5; 10 bases are a match to TRBD1. The V gene's germline CDR1 is SGHNT and CDR2 YYREEE (reference sequence). This CDR3 spans 15 amino acids. The trim removed 4 bases at V and 5 bases at J, leaving 8 bases unmatched. CDR3 in amino acids: CASSPKGQGRETQYF. CDR3 coding DNA: TGTGCCAGCAGCCCGAAGGGACAGGGGCGGGAGACCCAGTACTTC.

The CDR3 loop is CATETDRVGEQYF. The CDR3 DNA is TGTGCCACCGAGACGGACAGGGTCGGCGAGCAGTACTTC. The chain combines TRBV28 with TRBJ2-7; 8 positions match TRBD1. Germline values: CDR1 MDHEN, CDR2 SYDVKM. The V segment lost 10 bases and the J segment 6 bases; nucleotides outside the gene matches: 11. The CDR3 loop spans 13 amino acids.

This clone was seen more than once but under ten times. J is TRBJ2-1 and V is TRBV2; D gene ambiguous. The CDR3 contains 13 residues. Trimming removed 4 bases at V and 6 bases at J, with 10 bases between. Germline CDR1 SNHLY, CDR2 FYNNEI. CDR3 bases: TGTGCCAGCAGTGTGAGACTCATCAATGAGCAGTTCTTC. Translation: CASSVRLINEQFF.

The chain joins TRBV6-6 to TRBJ1-5, with a tentative D call TRBD1 (5 bases). Trimming took 6 bases from V and 7 from J, leaving 13 bases between them. Germline lookup yields CDR1 MNHNY and CDR2 SVGAGI (reference sequence). The CDR3 spans 13 residues. CDR3 sequence: CASSGGGAQPQHF. For the CDR3, the DNA is TGTGCCAGCAGCGGCGGCGGGGCCCAGCCCCAGCATTTT.

This chain links TRBV6-6 with TRBJ2-3; no clear D gene. Trimming stripped 8 bases from V and 2 bases from J, with 14 bases between. The CDR3 is made up of 14 amino acids. From germline, CDR1 is MNHNY and CDR2 SVGAGI (reference sequence). The CDR3 DNA reads TGTGCCAGCCACCCTGCGCATACCACAGATACGCAGTATTTT. This sequence encodes CASHPAHTTDTQYF.

The chain is built from TRBV7-9 and TRBJ1-1; D is possibly TRBD1 (6 bases). Germline CDR1 SEHNR, CDR2 FQNEAQ (reference sequence). V lost 6 bases, J lost 3 bases, and 11 bases lay in between. There are 13 residues in the CDR3. This CDR3 is CASSYRDDTEAFF. In DNA, the CDR3 is TGTGCCAGCAGTTACAGGGATGACACTGAAGCTTTCTTT.

The chain recombines TRBV5-6 with TRBJ2-2; 7 bases are a match to TRBD1. Germline V CDR1 and CDR2: SGHDT, YYEEEE. Trimming cost V 3 bases and J 0 bases; bases outside gene matches: 5. This CDR3 contains 16 residues. The CDR3: CASSSGTAPNTGELFF. In nucleotides, the CDR3 is TGTGCCAGCAGCTCCGGGACAGCCCCGAACACCGGGGAGCTGTTTTTT.

This sequence joins TRBV5-4 and TRBJ2-7; 11 bases are a match to TRBD1. Germline loops: CDR1 SGHNT, CDR2 YYREEE (reference sequence). The trim removed 0 bases at V and 0 bases at J, leaving 2 bases unmatched. This CDR3 is built from 16 residues. CDR3 protein: CASSLGGTGGSYEQYF. The CDR3 nucleotides read TGTGCCAGCAGCTTGGGGGGGACAGGGGGCTCCTACGAGCAGTACTTC.

The rearrangement joins TRBV6-5 to TRBJ1-5; D is undetermined. The length of the CDR3 is 15 residues. V was trimmed by 6 bases and J by 5 bases, leaving 17 bases between them. From germline, CDR1 is MNHEY and CDR2 SVGAGI. CDR3 bases: TGTGCCAGCAGCGCCTGGGGAGACGGCGATCAGCCCCAGCATTTT. The encoded protein is CASSAWGDGDQPQHF.

The chain uses TRBV24-1 and TRBJ2-1; the D gene is possibly TRBD2 (6 bases). Between the trimmed V and J ends, which lost 4 bases and 1 base, there was a span of 13 bases. Germline CDR1 and CDR2: KGHDR and SFDVKD. The CDR3 is 16 residues long. Here the CDR3 reads CATSENIAVSYNEQFF. The DNA for the CDR3 is TGTGCCACCAGTGAGAATATAGCGGTTTCCTACAATGAGCAGTTCTTC.

Worth noting for this clone: A junction boundary mismatches the germline segment, possibly from a read error. V gene TRBV7-9 combines with J gene TRBJ2-3, with D tentatively TRBD1 (6 bases). CDR3 length: 15 residues. The germline V gene has CDR1 SEHNR and CDR2 FQNEAQ (reference sequence). The CDR3 sequence is CASSLTELKGDMQYF. The CDR3 DNA sequence: TGTGCCAGCAGCTTAACCGAATTAAAGGGGGATATGCAGTATTTT.

The rearrangement links TRBV10-2 to TRBJ1-1; D uncertain. V was shortened by 6 bases and J by 11 bases, with 25 bases between the two germline ends. Germline CDR1 reads WSHSY; CDR2 reads SAAADI. The CDR3 consists of 15 residues. The CDR3 nucleotides read TGCGCCAGCAGCCCAGTGGGTGAGGGTTGGGCCCGGGCTTTCTTT. Encoded protein: CASSPVGEGWARAFF.

This chain connects TRBV9 to TRBJ2-2; D may be TRBD1 (5 bases). This CDR3 spans 15 amino acids. The V end was cut by 3 bases, the J end by 4 bases, with 13 bases between. Per the germline V gene, CDR1 is SGDLS and CDR2 is YYNGEE. This chain's CDR3 is CASSATTVSTGELFF. CDR3 DNA: TGTGCCAGCAGCGCCACGACAGTATCCACCGGGGAGCTGTTTTTT.

In this sample, this clone turned up once. The V gene is TRBV3-1 (or the pseudogene TRBV3-2), the J gene TRBJ2-3, with D tentatively TRBD2 (5 bases). CDR1 is LGHDT and CDR2 is YNNKEL in the germline V gene (reference sequence). The CDR3 runs 17 residues. V lost 1 base and J 2 bases, leaving 16 bases between the germline ends. The CDR3 nucleotides read TGTGCCAGCAGCCAAGCGGGGTTGACTCCGGCCACAGATACGCAGTATTTT. Protein product: CASSQAGLTPATDTQYF.

The chain joins TRBV7-9 to TRBJ2-7, with TRBD1 identical over 10 bases. The CDR3 is 14 residues long. V lost 4 bases and J lost 6; bases outside the gene matches: 6. Per the germline V gene, CDR1 is SEHNR and CDR2 is FQNEAQ (reference sequence). The CDR3 loop reads CASSSQDRGFEQYF. The CDR3, as DNA: TGTGCCAGCAGCTCACAGGACAGGGGGTTCGAGCAGTACTTC.

The genes are TRBV5-8 and TRBJ1-4, with TRBD1 matching over 10 bases. Germline assignment: CDR1 SGHTS and CDR2 YDEGEE. J was trimmed by 7 bases and V by 4 bases; bases with no gene match: 10. This CDR3 is built from 16 residues. CDR3 sequence reads: CASSLDPGTGVEKLFF. DNA for the CDR3: TGTGCCAGCAGCCTAGACCCGGGGACAGGGGTTGAAAAACTGTTTTTT. The full variable domain, with the rest looked up from reference TRBV5-8 and TRBJ1-4, is EAGVTQSPTHLIKTRGQQATLRCSPISGHTSVYWYQQALGLGLQFLLWYDEGEERNRGNFPPRFSGRQFPNYSSELNVNALELEDSALYLCASSLDPGTGVEKLFFGSGTQLSVL.

The chain couples TRBV5-1 to TRBJ2-7; 7 nucleotides agree with TRBD2. Germline V gene data show CDR1 as SGHRS and CDR2 as YFSETQ. The ends lost 0 bases at V and 4 bases at J; junction bases unmatched: 7. The CDR3 is 15 amino acids. CDR3 amino acids: CASSLEGREGYEQYF. The CDR3 DNA is TGCGCCAGCAGCTTGGAGGGCAGGGAGGGTTACGAGCAGTACTTC.

This clone was counted once. This sequence joins TRBV6-5 and TRBJ2-1; 12 bases are shared with TRBD1. CDR3 size: 15 residues. CDR1 and CDR2 from the germline V gene are MNHEY and SVGAGI. V lost 4 bases and J lost 7; bases outside the gene matches: 5. The CDR3 region has the DNA TGTGCCAGCAGTTCGACGGGACAGGGGGCAAATGAGCAGTTCTTC. Its protein product is CASSSTGQGANEQFF.

This clone occurred a few times. The J gene is TRBJ2-3, the V gene TRBV9; a possible D gene is TRBD2 (7 bases). V was trimmed by 3 bases and J by 4 bases, leaving 18 bases between them. Germline V lookup: CDR1 SGDLS, CDR2 YYNGEE. The CDR3 has 16 residues. CDR3 nucleotide sequence: TGTGCCAGCAGCGCCCGTCAAGGGGGGGGGCCAGATACGCAGTATTTT. Its protein is CASSARQGGGPDTQYF. Full variable domain (remainder filled in from reference TRBV9 and TRBJ2-3): DSGVTQTPKHLITATGQRVTLRCSPRSGDLSVYWYQQSLDQGLQFLIQYYNGEERAKGNILERFSAQQFPDLHSELNLSSLELGDSALYFCASSARQGGGPDTQYFGPGTRLTVL.